This T cell receptor (beta chain) was sequenced for a study of CD8+ T cells in alopecia areata. The sample holds one count of this clone. The antigen remains undetermined. The study's findings and limits: Administration of tofacitinib significantly diminished scalp clonality and expanded CD8+ clones within the top 100.

RNA extraction and reverse transcription yielded cDNA as sequencing template. TCRdb's table, derived via immunoSEQ multiplex PCR, lists solely in-frame clones and lacks some. Among some 170,000 clones, less than 70% were seen once, and the ten largest hold 10% to 11%. This CDR3 is built from 14 residues. Germline loops: CDR1 SGHAT, CDR2 FQNNGV. V was shortened by 4 bases and J by 3 bases, with 13 bases between the two germline ends. Treatment indicated: oral pan-JAK inhibitor, 5-10 mg twice daily. The receptor was derived from a human donor with alopecia areata. Material: CD8+ T cells sorted from blood, obtained at week 24, from a patient treated with tofacitinib. The chain combines TRBV11-2 with TRBJ2-7; D gene unclear. The CDR3 DNA follows: TGTGCCAGCAGCTACCCAAGTGGAGACTACGAGCAGTACTTC. This encodes CASSYPSGDYEQYF. The whole variable domain, remainder taken from reference TRBV11-2 and TRBJ2-7, is EAGVAQSPRYKIIEKRQSVAFWCNPISGHATLYWYQQILGQGPKLLIQFQNNGVVDDSQLPKDRFSAERLKGVDSTLKIQPAKLEDSAVYLCASSYPSGDYEQYFGPGTRLTVT.